A selection of T cell receptor beta chains follows, all from one sample in a study of shared clonotypes between healthy human individuals. The protocol was immunoSEQ multiplex PCR, while the TCRdb copy is restricted to in-frame clones and leaves out a portion. The table includes about 2.1 million clones, around 93% detected once. The sequencing sample was made of naive CD8+ T cells from PBMCs. These receptors were collected from a young man in good health. Some clones in this sample may be carry-over from other donors' samples. Both conserved end residues are part of each CDR3.

J gene: TRBJ2-1
V gene: TRBV27
CDR3 protein: CASSFGVLAGDNEQFF

J gene: TRBJ2-1
V gene: TRBV7-6
CDR3 protein: CASSPAPGVYNEQFF

J gene: TRBJ2-1
V gene: TRBV28
CDR3 protein: CASSLSQDRWVRHNEQFF

J gene: TRBJ1-1
V gene: TRBV6-1
CDR3 protein: CASSEGSLRTEAFF

J gene: TRBJ2-7
V gene: TRBV5-4
CDR3 protein: CASSAGQPEQYF

J gene: TRBJ2-7
V gene: TRBV11-2
CDR3 protein: CASSVRGFLMYF

J gene: TRBJ2-2
V gene: TRBV9
CDR3 protein: CASSARDSLPNTGELFF

J gene: TRBJ2-5
V gene: TRBV7-9
CDR3 protein: CASRNRVGGRGVEETQYF

J gene: TRBJ1-1
V gene: TRBV30
CDR3 protein: CAWSPFNTEAFF

J gene: TRBJ2-5
V gene: TRBV14
CDR3 protein: CASSPRGLGHLKETQYF

J gene: TRBJ2-7
V gene: TRBV10-3
CDR3 protein: CAISEEYEQYF

J gene: TRBJ2-2
V gene: TRBV2
CDR3 protein: CASKTSGSRGGGELFF

J gene: TRBJ1-2
V gene: TRBV6-4
CDR3 protein: CASSGGYGYTF

J gene: TRBJ2-7
V gene: TRBV6-1
CDR3 protein: CASSQFGTAWEQYF

J gene: TRBJ2-7
V gene: TRBV6-5
CDR3 protein: CASSLWRGEQYF

J gene: TRBJ2-7
V gene: TRBV2
CDR3 protein: CASSVYEQYF

J gene: TRBJ1-1
V gene: TRBV7-9
CDR3 protein: CASSLGGKGYTEAFF

J gene: TRBJ1-5
V gene: TRBV4-1
CDR3 protein: CASSQGGGQQPQHF

J gene: TRBJ2-1
V gene: TRBV18
CDR3 protein: CASSPTPGQTYNEQFF

J gene: TRBJ2-1
V gene: TRBV9
CDR3 protein: CASSESGSHNEQFF

J gene: TRBJ2-1
V gene: TRBV7-9
CDR3 protein: CASSLASGPPYNEQFF

J gene: TRBJ2-7
V gene: TRBV4-3
CDR3 protein: CASSQGETTYEQYF

J gene: TRBJ2-3
V gene: TRBV5-1
CDR3 protein: CASSLQGLAGDTQYF

J gene: TRBJ2-7
V gene: TRBV9
CDR3 protein: CASSVGEGTEQYF

J gene: TRBJ2-5
V gene: TRBV28
CDR3 protein: CASRRTGIQETQYF

J gene: TRBJ2-7
V gene: TRBV4-3
CDR3 protein: CASSQVPGLAPYEQYF